These 27 T cell receptor beta chains share one sample of origin, sequenced in a study of blood T cell repertoires in COVID-19. Sequenced by immunoSEQ multiplex PCR; TCRdb stores in-frame clones only, minus some. This table holds 150,000 to 200,000 clones, approximately 95% found once. Sequences were obtained from peripheral blood. These receptors originate from a woman in her 50s with acute or convalescent COVID-19.

The chain combines TRBV5-1 with TRBJ2-1; 7 bases are shared with TRBD2. The V segment lost 4 bases and the J segment 6 bases; nucleotides outside the gene matches: 7. CDR3 length: 14 amino acids. The germline gives CDR1 SGHRS, CDR2 YFSETQ. The chain's CDR3 is CASSDGGNFNEQFF. CDR3 DNA sequence: TGCGCCAGCAGCGACGGGGGGAACTTCAATGAGCAGTTCTTC.

The CDR3 protein is CASGGQGAPGGYTF. The CDR3 coding sequence is TGTGCCAGCGGCGGACAGGGGGCGCCCGGTGGCTACACCTTC. The chain couples TRBV7-8 to TRBJ1-2; 11 positions match TRBD1. The J segment lost 7 bases and the V segment lost 8 bases, leaving 9 bases of the junction unmatched. This CDR3 has 14 amino acids. Germline CDR1 and CDR2: SGHVS and FQNEAQ.

The chain joins TRBV5-4 to TRBJ2-3, with unresolved D. The CDR3 spans 16 residues. Trimming left V 4 bases short and J 0 bases short, with 15 bases between. CDR1 is SGHNT and CDR2 is YYREEE in the germline V gene (reference sequence). The CDR3 DNA reads as TGTGCCAGCAGCGCCGACGGGTTGGCTAGCACAGATACGCAGTATTTT. It specifies CASSADGLASTDTQYF.

The chain uses TRBV5-4 and TRBJ1-6; D might be TRBD1 (5 bases). The CDR3 loop spans 15 amino acids. Germline CDR1 is SGHNT and CDR2 is YYREEE (reference sequence). V was pared by 0 bases and J by 9 bases, with 13 bases between. CDR3 amino acids: CASSLASTGGSPLHF. CDR3 nucleotides: TGTGCCAGCAGCTTGGCCTCTACCGGGGGTTCACCCCTCCACTTT.

The CDR3 coding sequence is TGTGCCAGCAGCTCATCCGCACAGGGGGTTGGGGGGACCCAGTACTTC. As protein: CASSSSAQGVGGTQYF. This chain joins TRBV7-9 and TRBJ2-5, with TRBD1 matching over 8 bases. CDR3 size: 16 residues. Unmatched junction bases numbered 14, after V lost 4 bases and J lost 7 bases. The germline gives CDR1 SEHNR, CDR2 FQNEAQ (reference sequence).

This clone showed up just once. The chain uses TRBV15 and TRBJ1-1; no clear D. There are 14 residues in the CDR3. Germline-derived CDR1 and CDR2 are LNHNV and YYDKDF (reference sequence). The V gene lost 0 bases and the J gene lost 7 bases, with 12 bases spanning the gap. CDR3 sequence (DNA): TGTGCCACCAGCAGAGATGGGCGGGTTTTTGAAGCTTTCTTT. Translating it yields CATSRDGRVFEAFF. Drawing the rest from reference TRBV15 and TRBJ1-1, the complete variable domain is DAMVIQNPRYQVTQFGKPVTLSCSQTLNHNVMYWYQQKSSQAPKLLFHYYDKDFNNEADTPDNFQSRRPNTSFCFLDIRSPGLGDTAMYLCATSRDGRVFEAFFGQGTRLTVV.

V is TRBV18 and J is TRBJ1-4; no definite D call. Germline V gives CDR1 KGHSH, CDR2 LQKENI. V lost 6 bases and J lost 0, with 14 bases in between. The CDR3 is 16 amino acids. The CDR3 is CASSPYGLATNEKLFF. The CDR3 nucleotides read TGTGCCAGCTCTCCCTATGGACTGGCAACTAATGAAAAACTGTTTTTT.

Worth noting for this clone: The junction departs from germline at one end; a sequencing error may be responsible. The chain links TRBV5-4 to TRBJ2-3; 9 bases are shared with TRBD2. CDR3 size: 13 residues. Germline assignment: CDR1 SGHNT and CDR2 YYREEE (reference sequence). The CDR3 spells CASSLTASGESAF. CDR3 nucleotide sequence: TGTGCCAGCAGCCTGACGGCTAGCGGGGAGAGTGCATTT. The full variable domain, with the rest looked up from reference TRBV5-4 and TRBJ2-3, is ETGVTQSPTHLIKTRGQQVTLRCSSQSGHNTVSWYQQALGQGPQFIFQYYREEENGRGNFPPRFSGLQFPNYSSELNVNALELDDSALYLCASSLTASGESAFGPGTRLTVL.

The chain recombines TRBV5-6 with TRBJ2-7; 12 bases align to TRBD2. This CDR3 spans 18 amino acids. V dropped 4 bases and J dropped 3; count of bases not matched to a gene: 14. Germline loops: CDR1 SGHDT, CDR2 YYEEEE. This CDR3 is CASSTRLAGAMRLYEQYF. The DNA for the CDR3 is TGTGCCAGCAGCACGAGACTAGCGGGGGCCATGCGACTCTACGAGCAGTACTTC.

This CDR3 is CASSLDSFNQPQHF. CDR3 DNA: TGCGCCAGCAGCCTGGACAGTTTCAATCAGCCCCAGCATTTT. The gene calls are TRBV4-1 and TRBJ1-5, with D tentatively TRBD1 (6 bases). CDR3 length: 14 amino acids. The germline V and J ends were trimmed by 4 bases and 3 bases, with 10 bases remaining between them. Germline CDR1 MGHRA, CDR2 YSYEKL.

V usage is TRBV10-3 and J usage is TRBJ1-4; D may be TRBD1 (6 bases). V was shortened by 8 bases and J by 5 bases, with 12 bases between the two germline ends. The CDR3 contains 13 residues. Looked up from germline, CDR1 is ENHRY and CDR2 is SYGVKD. The CDR3 DNA reads as TGTGCCATCTGTTCCGGACAGAATGAAAAACTGTTTTTT. Translated, it gives CAICSGQNEKLFF.

The V and J genes are TRBV19 and TRBJ1-1; D unresolved. V lost 4 bases and J lost 7, with 13 bases in between. Germline loops: CDR1 LNHDA, CDR2 SQIVND (reference sequence). The CDR3 runs to 13 residues. The CDR3 reads CASSKVRTYEAFF. The CDR3 DNA is TGTGCCAGTAGTAAAGTCAGGACTTATGAAGCTTTCTTT.

V usage is TRBV4-1 and J usage is TRBJ2-5, with D possibly being TRBD1 (5 bases). Germline CDR1 reads MGHRA; CDR2 reads YSYEKL. This CDR3 contains 16 residues. V lost 1 base to trimming and J lost 7 bases, with 19 bases between them. In DNA form, the CDR3 reads TGCGCCAGCAGCCAAGGGTCCACAGGTTCCATTGGGACCCAGTACTTC. Translation: CASSQGSTGSIGTQYF.

CDR3 sequence reads: CASSLGLGGSGEKLFF. The CDR3 nucleotides are TGTGCCAGCAGCTTGGGACTAGGGGGCTCGGGAGAAAAACTGTTTTTT. The rearrangement links TRBV5-6 to TRBJ1-4; 7 bases are a match to TRBD1. The CDR3 length is 16 residues. Germline V lookup: CDR1 SGHDT, CDR2 YYEEEE. The V segment lost 0 bases and the J segment 8 bases; nucleotides outside the gene matches: 10.

This clone was seen a single time. V and J are TRBV30 and TRBJ1-1; D gene ambiguous. V was clipped by 5 bases and J by 0 bases, with 10 bases between them. There are 13 residues in the CDR3. The germline V gene has CDR1 GTSNPN and CDR2 SVGIG (reference sequence). The CDR3 bases are TGTGCCTGGTATGCTACCATGAACACTGAAGCTTTCTTT. It codes for CAWYATMNTEAFF.

The rearrangement links TRBV28 to TRBJ1-5; no clear D. The CDR3 consists of 14 residues. Looked up from germline, CDR1 is MDHEN and CDR2 is SYDVKM. Trimming removed 5 bases from V and 7 bases from J, with 15 bases in between. The CDR3 spells CASSPPHLGQPQHF. The CDR3 coding sequence is TGTGCCAGCAGTCCACCCCATCTCGGGCAGCCCCAGCATTTT.

J is TRBJ1-1 and V is TRBV18; 8 bases match TRBD1. Trimming at V came to 5 bases and at J to 1 base, leaving 6 bases not matched to a gene. The CDR3 totals 15 residues. Germline V gene data show CDR1 as KGHSH and CDR2 as LQKENI. The CDR3 spells CASSTRQGQNTEAFF. CDR3 DNA sequence: TGTGCCAGCTCAACACGACAGGGGCAGAACACTGAAGCTTTCTTT.

The genes are TRBV21-1 and TRBJ2-2; TRBD1 is the table's D call, not checked against the DNA. TRBV21-1 is designated a pseudogene. This CDR3 is built from 17 residues. CDR3 amino acids: CASSKGQVGSHTGELFF. DNA for the CDR3: TGTGCCAGCAGCAAAGGACAGGTCGGGTCCCACACCGGGGAGCTGTTTTTT.

The J gene is TRBJ1-2, the V gene TRBV18; TRBD1 matches 7 bases. V lost 3 bases and J lost 5; bases outside the gene matches: 9. The CDR3 spans 15 residues. Germline assignment: CDR1 KGHSH and CDR2 LQKENI. This CDR3 is CASSPSTVGQYGYTF. The CDR3, as DNA: TGTGCCAGCTCACCCAGCACCGTGGGACAGTATGGCTACACCTTC.

This clone was detected a few times. This rearrangement joins TRBV7-3 to TRBJ2-1; weak D call: TRBD2 (6 bases). CDR3 length: 16 amino acids. Germline V gene lookup returns CDR1 SGHTA and CDR2 FQGTGA. V was clipped by 4 bases and J by 4 bases, with 17 bases between them. This CDR3 is CASSSNLEGPYNEQFF. CDR3 sequence (DNA): TGTGCCAGCAGCTCCAACCTGGAGGGGCCATACAATGAGCAGTTCTTC. Together with reference TRBV7-3 and TRBJ2-1, the CDR3 gives the full variable domain: GAGVSQTPSNKVTEKGKYVELRCDPISGHTALYWYRQSLGQGPEFLIYFQGTGAADDSGLPNDRFFAVRPEGSVSTLKIQRTERGDSAVYLCASSSNLEGPYNEQFFGPGTRLTVL.

This chain uses TRBV30 with TRBJ2-4; 14 nucleotides line up with TRBD2. After removal of 4 bases from V and 1 base from J, the junction contained 15 bases not matched to a gene. The CDR3 length is 20 residues. Germline V gene sequence: CDR1 GTSNPN, CDR2 SVGIG (reference sequence). CDR3 protein: CAWKLQPTSGGEVAKNIQYF. CDR3 in DNA: TGTGCCTGGAAGCTTCAACCGACTAGCGGGGGGGAGGTGGCCAAAAACATTCAGTACTTC.

Only one count was recorded for this clone. This chain connects TRBV12-3 or TRBV12-4 to TRBJ1-5; D might be TRBD1 (6 bases). This CDR3 has 13 residues. V was cut by 5 bases and J by 3 bases, with 8 bases left in between. The CDR3: CASSGQINQPQHF. CDR3 nucleotides: TGTGCCAGCAGTGGACAGATCAATCAGCCCCAGCATTTT.

The rearrangement links TRBV5-1 to TRBJ1-1; D gene unclear. The germline V gene has CDR1 SGHRS and CDR2 YFSETQ. V lost 3 bases to trimming and J lost 4 bases, with 13 bases between them. The CDR3 runs to 14 residues. The CDR3 bases are TGCGCCAGCAGCTCTCAGAGACTGGGCACTGAAGCTTTCTTT. Translating it yields CASSSQRLGTEAFF.

This chain joins TRBV6-2 or TRBV6-3 and TRBJ1-5; 9 nucleotides agree with TRBD1. After removal of 7 bases from V and 5 bases from J, the junction contained 12 bases not matched to a gene. In germline, CDR1 is MNHEY, CDR2 SVGEGT. The CDR3 length is 16 residues. CDR3 sequence (DNA): TGTGCCAGCACCCCAGGGACAGGGTTTGGGGATCAGCCCCAGCATTTT. Its translation is CASTPGTGFGDQPQHF.

In its sample, this clone was seen once. This chain connects TRBV15 to TRBJ2-3; tentative D call: TRBD2 (6 bases). Germline V lookup: CDR1 LNHNV, CDR2 YYDKDF (reference sequence). The V and J ends lost 5 bases and 2 bases respectively, with 17 bases between them. CDR3 length: 16 amino acids. The CDR3 sequence is CATSPLLGGFTDTQYF. The CDR3 nucleotides read TGTGCCACCAGCCCCCTTCTCGGGGGTTTCACAGATACGCAGTATTTT.

The V gene is TRBV2, the J gene TRBJ2-2, with 7 nucleotides matching TRBD1. Trimming at V came to 6 bases and at J to 7 bases, leaving 14 bases not matched to a gene. CDR3 size: 16 residues. Germline assignment: CDR1 SNHLY and CDR2 FYNNEI. In nucleotides, the CDR3 is TGTGCCAGCAGGCCCAACAGGGGTAGTCACGGCGGGGAGCTGTTTTTT. Protein: CASRPNRGSHGGELFF. Supplemented by reference TRBV2 and TRBJ2-2, the full variable domain reads EPEVTQTPSHQVTQMGQEVILRCVPISNHLYFYWYRQILGQKVEFLVSFYNNEISEKSEIFDDQFSVERPDGSNFTLKIRSTKLEDSAMYFCASRPNRGSHGGELFFGEGSRLTVL.

The chain is built from TRBV19 and TRBJ2-7; 11 bases fit TRBD1. Losses at the gene ends were 5 bases for V and 2 bases for J; bases not matched to a gene: 2. Germline-derived CDR1 and CDR2 are LNHDA and SQIVND (reference sequence). The CDR3 length is 14 residues. The DNA for the CDR3 is TGTGCCAGTAGTGGACAGGGGGCGGCCTACGAGCAGTACTTC. Encoded protein: CASSGQGAAYEQYF. The full variable domain, its missing parts supplied by reference TRBV19 and TRBJ2-7, is DGGITQSPKYLFRKEGQNVTLSCEQNLNHDAMYWYRQDPGQGLRLIYYSQIVNDFQKGDIAEGYSVSREKKESFPLTVTSAQKNPTAFYLCASSGQGAAYEQYFGPGTRLTVT.